This entry concerns a single T cell receptor (beta chain). Antigen unknown. This sample is part of a study of T cells in Graves' hyperthyroidism and ophthalmopathy. The overall study: Upon initial diagnosis and before any treatment, peripheral blood was collected. General study findings and limits: Stable hyperthyroidism was separated from ophthalmopathy by a model based on 13 V-J features. Most clonotypes expanded in the thyroid (above 0.001) were also present in blood. Progression to ophthalmopathy was predicted a median of 6.5 months early.

RNA transcripts yielded amplified TCR beta CDR3 regions. HTBI primers were employed in a first-round RT-PCR of the TCR CDR3. TCRdb redid the calling of the multiplex PCR reads with MiXCR, one entry per CDR3 protein. The table lists around 600,000 distinct CDR3 sequences, roughly 15% of them singletons. The CDR3 is made up of 12 amino acids. Germline V lookup: CDR1 MNHEY, CDR2 SVGEGT. Trimming stripped 7 bases from V and 5 bases from J, with 10 bases between. The V call is TRBV6-2 or TRBV6-3, the J call TRBJ2-3; D call uncertain. The origin of this receptor is a woman in her 50s with Graves' ophthalmopathy. The sequenced sample was blood. CDR3 coding DNA: TGTGCCAGCACCATAGTACAAGATACGCAGTATTTT. Protein product: CASTIVQDTQYF.